The source of this T cell receptor beta chain is a study of Siglec-9 on CD8 T cells in melanoma. The germline V and J ends were trimmed by 0 bases and 7 bases, with 8 bases remaining between them. CDR1 SNHLY and CDR2 FYNNEI come from the germline V gene. CDR3 size: 13 residues. Of note for this clone: Its target is unknown.

Study findings and constraints: In melanoma tumors, a Siglec-9-marked effector memory CD8+ subset reportedly appeared to accumulate.

The repertoire was sequenced with immunoSEQ multiplex PCR; TCRdb's copy has only in-frame clones and lacks some. Of approximately 35,000 clones detected, more than 65% appear once; the ten largest clones hold under 2%. The receptor was derived from a human donor in good health. V and J are TRBV2 and TRBJ2-3; D is unresolved. What was sequenced was Siglec-9- CD8+ T cells sorted from blood. The CDR3 nucleotides read TGTGCCAGCAGTGAAGCAGCCTCTTATACGCAGTATTTT. It codes for CASSEAASYTQYF.